The present entry profiles one T cell receptor (beta chain) with its context. What it binds is unknown. Using 10 ml of fresh peripheral blood, PBMCs were prepared. CDR1 and CDR2 (germline): MNHEY, SMNVEV (reference sequence). This CDR3 comprises 15 residues. Losses at the gene ends were 6 bases for V and 4 bases for J; bases not matched to a gene: 11. This entry belongs to a study of T cells in Graves' hyperthyroidism and ophthalmopathy. Study context: Peripheral blood was acquired at first diagnosis, ahead of any therapy whatsoever.

Study-wide results and limits: A 13 V-J model separated ophthalmopathy from stable hyperthyroidism.

The CDR3 regions of TCR beta were amplified from RNA transcripts. With the HTBI primer set, the TCR CDR3 went through a first round of RT-PCR. TCRdb recomputed calls from the multiplex PCR reads with MiXCR, one row per CDR3 protein. The profile shows about 300,000 distinct CDR3 sequences, 15% to 20% of them singletons. The rearrangement joins TRBV27 to TRBJ2-7; 8 bases map to TRBD2. The specimen sequenced was blood. This TCR derives from a young man with Graves' hyperthyroidism. The CDR3 DNA reads TGTGCCAGCAGCTCTCCGGGACTAGTTGGTTACGAGCAGTACTTC. The encoded protein is CASSSPGLVGYEQYF.